These T cell receptor beta chains were read from a single sample in a study of shared clonotypes between healthy human individuals. Data came from immunoSEQ multiplex PCR; TCRdb stores just in-frame clones and leaves some out. The table includes about 590,000 clones, around 95% detected once. Sequenced sample: naive CD8+ T cells sorted from blood. These receptor sequences come from a woman aged 25-40 years in good health. CDR3s include the opening cysteine and the closing phenylalanine or tryptophan. Each record gives: CDR3 protein, V gene, clone size. Clone size is shown for a subset of rows, as once, few, many or a class of expanded clone.

CDR3: CASRTQGADYEQYF
V: TRBV28
size: -

CDR3: CASSQIQEAAYEQYF
V: TRBV4-1
size: -

CDR3: CASSEAGDRGNTIYF
V: TRBV2
size: -

CDR3: CASSYLGGSEQYF
V: TRBV27
size: -

CDR3: CASSISTEAYEQYF
V: TRBV19
size: -

CDR3: CASSWGQGSYEQYF
V: TRBV27
size: -

CDR3: CASSLIGSLAGEGPINSYNEQFF
V: TRBV7-3
size: -

CDR3: CASSQGGYEQYF
V: TRBV4-2
size: -

CDR3: CASSFLLPAWETQYF
V: TRBV7-9
size: -

CDR3: CASSWGLEGLETQYF
V: TRBV5-1
size: -

CDR3: CASSSPTSGRGTDTQYF
V: TRBV28
size: -

CDR3: CASSLDLGTQSSYNEQFF
V: TRBV11-2
size: -

CDR3: CASSFRLAGVGEQYF
V: TRBV28
size: -

CDR3: CASSLGAETGVTETQYF
V: TRBV27
size: -

CDR3: CASSDAGTKPQHF
V: TRBV2
size: -

CDR3: CASSFSGSPETQYF
V: TRBV13
size: -

CDR3: CSARADYEQYF
V: TRBV20-1
size: -

CDR3: CASSYPGQEGYEQYF
V: TRBV6-5
size: -

CDR3: CASSFSGAGYEQYF
V: TRBV5-4
size: -

CDR3: CAWTYSGRAYNEQFF
V: TRBV30
size: once

CDR3: CASSVAGGTGRHNEQFF
V: TRBV9
size: -

CDR3: CASSSKHNQPQHF
V: TRBV5-6
size: -

CDR3: CASSFGGSSYEQYF
V: TRBV7-8
size: -

CDR3: CASSPGLYYEQYF
V: TRBV14
size: -

CDR3: CASSMWNWDEQFF
V: TRBV27
size: -

CDR3: CASSAGGLLDTQYF
V: TRBV9
size: -

CDR3: CASSPGQGSYEQYF
V: TRBV5-4
size: -

CDR3: CASSLGAADGTYNEQFF
V: TRBV5-6
size: -

CDR3: CASSLLAAYEQYF
V: TRBV28
size: -

CDR3: CASRGTSGSVEQYF
V: TRBV2
size: -

CDR3: CATSRAGTGRRNEQFF
V: TRBV15
size: -

CDR3: CATRGARNQPQHF
V: TRBV15
size: -

CDR3: CASSRQASSYEQYF
V: TRBV7-9
size: -

CDR3: CSVIFNEKLFF
V: TRBV29-1
size: few

CDR3: CATSRDGGEDNEQFF
V: TRBV15
size: -

CDR3: CASSLGDSSYEQYF
V: TRBV5-1
size: once

CDR3: CASSLAVGLAGDDEQFF
V: TRBV11-3
size: -

CDR3: CASSYSAGTRAYEQYF
V: TRBV6-5
size: -

CDR3: CASSSGTSNYEQYF
V: TRBV7-6
size: -

CDR3: CASSTYLMYEQYF
V: TRBV19
size: -

CDR3: CASSLGTATNEKLFF
V: TRBV4-1
size: -

CDR3: CASSYTQGLGETQYF
V: TRBV5-1
size: -

CDR3: CASSTSSWDRGAGYTF
V: TRBV2
size: -

CDR3: CASRRDSDTQYF
V: TRBV7-8
size: few

CDR3: CSSSSGHGFEQYF
V: TRBV29-1
size: once

CDR3: CASSPSGTGMGEKLFF
V: TRBV7-9
size: -

CDR3: CASSLTGGGYTF
V: TRBV6-5
size: -

CDR3: CASSPGFSNQPQHF
V: TRBV4-1
size: -